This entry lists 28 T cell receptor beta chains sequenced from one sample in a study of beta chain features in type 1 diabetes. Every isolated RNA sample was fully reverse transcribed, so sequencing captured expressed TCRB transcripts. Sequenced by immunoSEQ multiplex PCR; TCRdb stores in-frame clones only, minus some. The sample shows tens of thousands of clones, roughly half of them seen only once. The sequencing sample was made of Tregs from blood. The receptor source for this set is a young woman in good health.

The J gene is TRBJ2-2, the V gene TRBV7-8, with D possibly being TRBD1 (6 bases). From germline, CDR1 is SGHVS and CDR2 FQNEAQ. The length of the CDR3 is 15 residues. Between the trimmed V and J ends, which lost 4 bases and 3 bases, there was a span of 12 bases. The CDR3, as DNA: TGTGCCAGCAGCTCAGGACAGACCCACACCGGGGAGCTGTTTTTT. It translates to CASSSGQTHTGELFF.

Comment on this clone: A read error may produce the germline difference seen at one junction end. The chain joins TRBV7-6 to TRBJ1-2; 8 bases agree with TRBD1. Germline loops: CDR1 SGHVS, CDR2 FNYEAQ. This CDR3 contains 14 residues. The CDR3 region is CASNLTTGAYGYTF. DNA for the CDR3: TGTGCCAGCAACTTAACGACAGGGGCATATGGCTACACCTTC.

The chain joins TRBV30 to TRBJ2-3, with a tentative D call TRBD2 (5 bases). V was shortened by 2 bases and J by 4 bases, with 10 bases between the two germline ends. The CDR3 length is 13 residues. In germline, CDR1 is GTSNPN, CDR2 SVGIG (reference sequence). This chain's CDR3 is CAWSSGRADTQYF. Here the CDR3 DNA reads TGTGCCTGGAGTAGCGGAAGGGCAGATACGCAGTATTTT.

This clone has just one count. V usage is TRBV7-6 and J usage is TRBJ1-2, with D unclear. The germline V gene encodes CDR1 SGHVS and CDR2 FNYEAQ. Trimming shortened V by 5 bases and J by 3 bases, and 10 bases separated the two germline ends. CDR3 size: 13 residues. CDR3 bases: TGTGCCAGCAGCCCGGGTCTGTACTATGGCTACACCTTC. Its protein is CASSPGLYYGYTF.

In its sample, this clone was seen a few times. In nucleotides, the CDR3 is TGTGCCAGCTCACCATCGTCGGCCGGGGCTGAAGCTTTCTTT. Translation gives CASSPSSAGAEAFF. The chain joins TRBV18 to TRBJ1-1; D gene ambiguous. The V end was cut by 2 bases, the J end by 6 bases, with 13 bases between. This CDR3 contains 14 residues. CDR1 and CDR2 (germline): KGHSH, LQKENI. Filled out from reference TRBV18 and TRBJ1-1, the complete variable domain reads NAGVMQNPRHLVRRRGQEARLRCSPMKGHSHVYWYRQLPEEGLKFMVYLQKENIIDESGMPKERFSAEFPKEGPSILRIQQVVRGDSAAYFCASSPSSAGAEAFFGQGTRLTVV.

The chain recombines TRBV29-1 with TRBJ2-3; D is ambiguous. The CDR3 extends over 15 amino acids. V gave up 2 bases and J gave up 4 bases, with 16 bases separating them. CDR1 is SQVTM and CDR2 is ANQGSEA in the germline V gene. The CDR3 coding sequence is TGCAGCGTTGAATATTTTGGCCGCGGCGCAGATACGCAGTATTTT. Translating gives CSVEYFGRGADTQYF.

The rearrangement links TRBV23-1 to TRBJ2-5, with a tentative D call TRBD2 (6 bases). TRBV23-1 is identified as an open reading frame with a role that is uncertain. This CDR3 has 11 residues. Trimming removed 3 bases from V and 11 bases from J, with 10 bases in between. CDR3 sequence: CASSQRREQYF. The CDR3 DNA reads TGCGCCAGCAGTCAGAGGAGGGAGCAGTACTTC.

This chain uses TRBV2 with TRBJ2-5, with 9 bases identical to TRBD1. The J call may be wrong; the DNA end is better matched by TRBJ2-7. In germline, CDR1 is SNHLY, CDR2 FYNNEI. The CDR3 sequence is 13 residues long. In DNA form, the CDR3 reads TGTGCCAGCATTGAGGACAGGGGAGGCGAGCAGTACTTC. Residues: CASIEDRGGEQYF.

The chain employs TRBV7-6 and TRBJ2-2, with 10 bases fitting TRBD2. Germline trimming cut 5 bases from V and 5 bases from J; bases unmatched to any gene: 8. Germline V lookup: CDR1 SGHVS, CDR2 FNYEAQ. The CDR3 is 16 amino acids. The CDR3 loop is CASSRLAGVFTGELFF. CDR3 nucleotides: TGTGCCAGCAGCCGCCTAGCGGGAGTGTTTACCGGGGAGCTGTTTTTT. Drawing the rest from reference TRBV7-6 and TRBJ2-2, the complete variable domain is GAGVSQSPRYKVTKRGQDVALRCDPISGHVSLYWYRQALGQGPEFLTYFNYEAQQDKSGLPNDRFSAERPEGSISTLTIQRTEQRDSAMYRCASSRLAGVFTGELFFGEGSRLTVL.

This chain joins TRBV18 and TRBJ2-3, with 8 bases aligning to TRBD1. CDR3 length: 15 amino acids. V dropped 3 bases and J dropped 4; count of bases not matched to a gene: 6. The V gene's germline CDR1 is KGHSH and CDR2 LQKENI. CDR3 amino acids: CASSPAGGASDTQYF. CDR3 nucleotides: TGTGCCAGCTCACCCGCAGGGGGCGCATCAGATACGCAGTATTTT.

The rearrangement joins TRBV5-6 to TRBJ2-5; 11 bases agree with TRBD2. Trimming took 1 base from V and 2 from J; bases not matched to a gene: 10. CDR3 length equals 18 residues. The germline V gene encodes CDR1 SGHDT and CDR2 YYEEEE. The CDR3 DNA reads TGTGCCAGCAGCTTGTTGGCCCTAGCGGGAGGTTTGCAAGAGACCCAGTACTTC. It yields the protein CASSLLALAGGLQETQYF.

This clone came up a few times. The CDR3 DNA reads TGTGCCAGCTCACTTCCACATGGGACAGTCCCCGGGGAGCTGTTTTTT. As protein: CASSLPHGTVPGELFF. The chain carries TRBV18 and TRBJ2-2; TRBD1 matches 7 bases. The CDR3 contains 16 residues. Unmatched junction bases numbered 11, after V lost 4 bases and J lost 6 bases. Germline V gene sequence: CDR1 KGHSH, CDR2 LQKENI. Using reference TRBV18 and TRBJ2-2 for the parts outside the CDR3, the full variable domain is NAGVMQNPRHLVRRRGQEARLRCSPMKGHSHVYWYRQLPEEGLKFMVYLQKENIIDESGMPKERFSAEFPKEGPSILRIQQVVRGDSAAYFCASSLPHGTVPGELFFGEGSRLTVL.

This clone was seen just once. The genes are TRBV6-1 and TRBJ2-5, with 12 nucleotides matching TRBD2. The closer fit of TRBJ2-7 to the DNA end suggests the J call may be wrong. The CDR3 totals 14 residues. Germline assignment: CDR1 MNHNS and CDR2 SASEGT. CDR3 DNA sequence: TGTGCCAGCGGCTCTAGCGGGAGGGTAGGCGAGCAGTACTTC. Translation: CASGSSGRVGEQYF.

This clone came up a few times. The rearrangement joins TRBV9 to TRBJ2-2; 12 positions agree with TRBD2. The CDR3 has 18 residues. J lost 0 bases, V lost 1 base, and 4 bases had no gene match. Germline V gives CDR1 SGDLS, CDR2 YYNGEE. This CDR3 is CASSVSLAGGPNTGELFF. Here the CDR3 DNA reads TGTGCCAGCAGCGTATCCCTAGCGGGAGGGCCGAACACCGGGGAGCTGTTTTTT.

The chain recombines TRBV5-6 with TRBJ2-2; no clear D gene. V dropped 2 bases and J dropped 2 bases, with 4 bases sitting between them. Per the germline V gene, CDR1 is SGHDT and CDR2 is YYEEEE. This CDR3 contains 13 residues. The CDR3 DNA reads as TGTGCCAGCAGCTTTCTTAACACCGGGGAGCTGTTTTTT. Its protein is CASSFLNTGELFF.

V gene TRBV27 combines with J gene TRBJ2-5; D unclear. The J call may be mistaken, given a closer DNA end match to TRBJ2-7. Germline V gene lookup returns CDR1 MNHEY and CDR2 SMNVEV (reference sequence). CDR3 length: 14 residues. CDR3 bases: TGTGCCAGCAGTTATTTTCTTGGGGCCTACGAGCAGTACTTC. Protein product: CASSYFLGAYEQYF.

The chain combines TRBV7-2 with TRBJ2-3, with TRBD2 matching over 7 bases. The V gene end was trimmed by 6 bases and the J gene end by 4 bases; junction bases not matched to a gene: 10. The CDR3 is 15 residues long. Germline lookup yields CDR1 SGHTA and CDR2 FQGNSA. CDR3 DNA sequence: TGTGCCAGCAGGCCTGGGGGGGAGGCCTCAGATACGCAGTATTTT. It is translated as CASRPGGEASDTQYF.

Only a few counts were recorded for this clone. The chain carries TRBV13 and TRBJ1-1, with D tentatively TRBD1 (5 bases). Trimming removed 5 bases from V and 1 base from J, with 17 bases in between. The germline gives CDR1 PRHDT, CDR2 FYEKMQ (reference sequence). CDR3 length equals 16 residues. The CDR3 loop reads CASSARGVNKNTEAFF. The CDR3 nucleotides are TGTGCCAGCAGCGCACGGGGGGTAAACAAGAACACTGAAGCTTTCTTT.

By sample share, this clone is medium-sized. The CDR3 bases are TGTGCCATCAGTGACGGGAGATACGAGCAGTACTTC. Amino acids: CAISDGRYEQYF. The J gene is TRBJ2-7, the V gene TRBV10-3, with D possibly matching TRBD2 (6 bases). V dropped 3 bases and J dropped 4 bases, with 7 bases sitting between them. CDR3 length: 12 residues. Germline-derived CDR1 and CDR2 are ENHRY and SYGVKD.

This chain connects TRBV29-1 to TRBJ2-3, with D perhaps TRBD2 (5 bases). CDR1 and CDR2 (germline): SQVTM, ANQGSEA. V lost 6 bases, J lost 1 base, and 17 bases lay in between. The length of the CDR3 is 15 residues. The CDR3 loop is CSVHRMAGGTDTQYF. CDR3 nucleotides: TGCAGCGTCCATAGGATGGCGGGCGGCACAGATACGCAGTATTTT.

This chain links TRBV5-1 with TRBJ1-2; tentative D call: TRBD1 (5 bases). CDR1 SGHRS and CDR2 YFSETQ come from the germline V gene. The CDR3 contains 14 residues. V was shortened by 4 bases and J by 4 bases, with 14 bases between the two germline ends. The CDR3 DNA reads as TGCGCCAGCAGCCCGGCCGGGGGGTTCTATGGCTACACCTTC. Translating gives CASSPAGGFYGYTF.

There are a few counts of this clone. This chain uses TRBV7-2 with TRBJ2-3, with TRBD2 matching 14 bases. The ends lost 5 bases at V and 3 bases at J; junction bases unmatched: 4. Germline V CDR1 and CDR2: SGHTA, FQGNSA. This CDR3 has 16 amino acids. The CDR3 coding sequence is TGTGCCAGCAGCCCACGGACTAGCGGGAGGACAGATACGCAGTATTTT. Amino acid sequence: CASSPRTSGRTDTQYF.

CDR3 nucleotide sequence: TGTGCCAGCAAGGGGGCGGATTACGAGCAGTACTTC. It translates to CASKGADYEQYF. This chain joins TRBV2 and TRBJ2-7; 7 bases agree with TRBD1. Germline V lookup: CDR1 SNHLY, CDR2 FYNNEI. V lost 7 bases to trimming and J lost 4 bases; unmatched junction nucleotides: 4. This CDR3 spans 12 amino acids.

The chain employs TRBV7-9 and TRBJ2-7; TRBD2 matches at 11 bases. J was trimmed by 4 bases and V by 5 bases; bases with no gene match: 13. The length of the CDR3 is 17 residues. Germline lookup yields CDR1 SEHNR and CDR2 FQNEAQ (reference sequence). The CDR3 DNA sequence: TGTGCCAGCAGCGCGGATAGCGGACTAGCGGGTTCTTACGAGCAGTACTTC. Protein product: CASSADSGLAGSYEQYF.

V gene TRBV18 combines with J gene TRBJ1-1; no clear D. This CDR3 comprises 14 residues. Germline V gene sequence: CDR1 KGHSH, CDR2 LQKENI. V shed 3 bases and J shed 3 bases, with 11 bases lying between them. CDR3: CASSPYRRDTEAFF. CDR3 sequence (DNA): TGTGCCAGCTCACCGTATCGGAGAGACACTGAAGCTTTCTTT.

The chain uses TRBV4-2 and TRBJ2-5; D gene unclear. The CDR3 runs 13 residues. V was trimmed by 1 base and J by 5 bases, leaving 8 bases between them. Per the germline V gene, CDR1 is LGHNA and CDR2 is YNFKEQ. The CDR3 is CASSQAGLETQYF. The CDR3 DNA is TGTGCCAGCAGCCAAGCCGGGTTGGAGACCCAGTACTTC.

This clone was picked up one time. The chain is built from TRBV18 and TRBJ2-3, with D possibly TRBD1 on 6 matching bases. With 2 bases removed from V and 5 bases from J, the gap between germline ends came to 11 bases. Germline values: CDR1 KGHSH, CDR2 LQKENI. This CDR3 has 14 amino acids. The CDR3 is CASSPGGHVDTQYF. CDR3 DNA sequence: TGTGCCAGCTCACCAGGGGGACACGTAGATACGCAGTATTTT.

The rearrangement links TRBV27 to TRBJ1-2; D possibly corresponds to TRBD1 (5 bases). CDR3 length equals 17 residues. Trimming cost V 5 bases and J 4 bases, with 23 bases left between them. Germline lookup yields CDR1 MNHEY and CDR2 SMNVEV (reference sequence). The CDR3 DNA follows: TGTGCCAGCAGTCCTAACCGCGGCGACAGCTTCCGCTATGGCTACACCTTC. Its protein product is CASSPNRGDSFRYGYTF.